The 11 T cell receptor beta chains in this list originate from one sample, sequenced in a study of siplizumab effects on memory and regulatory T cells. Libraries were prepared by immunoSEQ multiplex PCR; TCRdb keeps only in-frame clonotypes and omits some of them. The sample lists 87,000 or so clones, 70% to 90% seen once, with around 16% in the top ten. Sequenced input: CD4+ T cells sorted from blood. These receptors were taken from a human donor in good health.

The J gene is TRBJ1-3, the V gene TRBV23-1; D is unclear. TRBV23-1 is noted as an ORF with a role that remains uncertain. The V gene lost 4 bases and the J gene lost 2 bases, with 21 bases spanning the gap. This CDR3 contains 18 residues. In DNA form, the CDR3 reads TGCGCCAGCAGTCGGATCCGGCTATTTAGAGATGCTGGAAACACCATATATTTT. Encoded protein: CASSRIRLFRDAGNTIYF.

This chain joins TRBV29-1 and TRBJ1-1; the D gene is possibly TRBD1 (6 bases). The V gene's germline CDR1 is SQVTM and CDR2 ANQGSEA. The CDR3 contains 13 residues. V lost 3 bases and J lost 5, with 13 bases in between. The CDR3 DNA is TGCAGCGTTGACCGGGGGCCGGGGACTGAAGCTTTCTTT. This translates into CSVDRGPGTEAFF.

The chain joins TRBV19 to TRBJ2-3; tentatively, D is TRBD1 (6 bases). V was clipped by 5 bases and J by 4 bases, with 10 bases between them. Germline CDR1 reads LNHDA; CDR2 reads SQIVND (reference sequence). The CDR3 spans 13 residues. CDR3 in DNA: TGTGCCAGTAGTTTCCCAGGGGCAGATACGCAGTATTTT. Translated: CASSFPGADTQYF. Drawing the rest from reference TRBV19 and TRBJ2-3, the complete variable domain is DGGITQSPKYLFRKEGQNVTLSCEQNLNHDAMYWYRQDPGQGLRLIYYSQIVNDFQKGDIAEGYSVSREKKESFPLTVTSAQKNPTAFYLCASSFPGADTQYFGPGTRLTVL.

The chain joins TRBV6-1 to TRBJ1-3; D remains unclear. This CDR3 contains 14 residues. CDR1 and CDR2 from the germline V gene are MNHNS and SASEGT. Trimming stripped 4 bases from V and 1 base from J, with 8 bases between. CDR3 DNA sequence: TGTGCCAGCAGTGTGGACTTTTCTGGAAACACCATATATTTT. As protein: CASSVDFSGNTIYF.

This clone has a single count. The chain employs TRBV29-1 and TRBJ2-2, with D uncertain. V lost 6 bases and J 2 bases, leaving 10 bases between the germline ends. CDR1 is SQVTM and CDR2 is ANQGSEA in the germline V gene. The CDR3 has 13 residues. CDR3 in DNA: TGCAGCGTCGCCGACCATAACACCGGGGAGCTGTTTTTT. Protein product: CSVADHNTGELFF.

The rearrangement uses TRBV28 and TRBJ2-7; D is unclear. Per germline, CDR1 MDHEN and CDR2 SYDVKM. The CDR3 length is 13 residues. V dropped 1 base and J dropped 6 bases, with 10 bases sitting between them. For the CDR3, the DNA is TGTGCCAGCAGTTTATTGCCTAGTGGCGAGCAGTACTTC. As protein: CASSLLPSGEQYF.

V gene TRBV5-1 combines with J gene TRBJ1-2; no clear D. The V end lost 0 bases, the J end lost 7 bases, and 10 bases lay between the germline ends. The germline V gene encodes CDR1 SGHRS and CDR2 YFSETQ. The CDR3 is made up of 13 amino acids. This chain's CDR3 is CASSLAGEAGYTF. DNA of the CDR3: TGCGCCAGCAGCTTGGCCGGGGAGGCTGGCTACACCTTC.

V gene TRBV9 combines with J gene TRBJ2-1; tentatively, D is TRBD2 (6 bases). CDR1 is SGDLS, CDR2 YYNGEE, per germline. The CDR3 is 17 residues long. The V gene lost 1 base and the J gene lost 0 bases, with 14 bases spanning the gap. In nucleotides, the CDR3 is TGTGCCAGCAGCGTATCCTTAGCGGCCAGCTCCTACAATGAGCAGTTCTTC. This translates into CASSVSLAASSYNEQFF.

This sequence joins TRBV5-6 and TRBJ2-3; 7 positions agree with TRBD1. Losses at the gene ends were 3 bases for V and 6 bases for J; bases not matched to a gene: 16. Germline V gene sequence: CDR1 SGHDT, CDR2 YYEEEE. The CDR3 length is 17 residues. DNA of the CDR3: TGTGCCAGCAGCTACCGAACAGGGGCCCTAGGTGTCGATACGCAGTATTTT. It encodes CASSYRTGALGVDTQYF.

The chain combines TRBV4-1 with TRBJ1-5; D is perhaps TRBD1 (6 bases). The CDR3 length is 17 residues. Trimming stripped 0 bases from V and 0 bases from J, with 12 bases between. Germline V gene lookup returns CDR1 MGHRA and CDR2 YSYEKL. The CDR3 nucleotides are TGCGCCAGCAGCCAAGAAGGACAGCCTTATAGCAATCAGCCCCAGCATTTT. Its translation: CASSQEGQPYSNQPQHF.

V usage is TRBV6-1 and J usage is TRBJ1-1, with D maybe TRBD1 (6 bases). Trimming shortened V by 7 bases and J by 2 bases, and 17 bases separated the two germline ends. Germline-derived CDR1 and CDR2 are MNHNS and SASEGT. This CDR3 is 15 amino acids long. The CDR3 coding sequence is TGTGCCAGCATATCAGGGGCCGCCCAAAACACTGAAGCTTTCTTT. It is translated as CASISGAAQNTEAFF.